A selection of T cell receptor beta chains follows, all from one sample in a study of blood T cell repertoires in COVID-19. The table came from immunoSEQ multiplex PCR; TCRdb's copy has only in-frame clones and leaves some out. The table has 60,000 to 70,000 clones, 91% seen once; the top ten hold about an eighth. The specimen was peripheral blood. These receptors originate from a human donor with active COVID-19. The donor label of this sample is uncertain. Both conserved end residues are part of each CDR3. The D gene is left open where the match is weak.

D gene	V gene	CDR3 protein
TRBD1	TRBV18	CASSPRQGLGVDTQYF
-	TRBV25-1	CASSAGAQETQYF
-	TRBV12-3/TRBV12-4	CASQRGGADTQYF
-	TRBV28	CASSFNTDTQYF
-	TRBV23-1	CASSQTGGSTDTQYF
-	TRBV1	CTSSHQRRPYEQYF
-	TRBV19	CASNPGTYTDTQYF
-	TRBV3-1/TRBV3-2	CASSQANLDADTQYF
TRBD2	TRBV9	CASSVARGGSGSTGELFF
-	TRBV5-1	CASSLNSLNTEAFF
TRBD1	TRBV27	CASSLRGQVSYNEQFF
-	TRBV28	CASSLHASSTEAFF
TRBD1	TRBV7-7	CASSTGQGTTDTQYF
TRBD1	TRBV9	CASSIGQGRGYTF
-	TRBV18	CASSPTGDEQYF
TRBD2	TRBV7-2	CASSLGGGHDEQFF
-	TRBV28	CASSLAGNQPQHF
TRBD2	TRBV7-7	CASSLGRGGETQYF
-	TRBV3-1/TRBV3-2	CASSRETANTGELFF
-	TRBV2	CASSSRGPSWTGELFF
-	TRBV19	CASSGRDSPGELFF
TRBD2	TRBV14	CASSLPAGPPYNEQFF
TRBD1	TRBV29-1	CSVEPGQGRYEQYF
TRBD1	TRBV6-5	CASSRDRGLAEAFF
-	TRBV7-2	CASSFRNGELFF
-	TRBV14	CASSQTQGYQETQYF
-	TRBV7-9	CASSSQTDSTEQYF
-	TRBV27	CASGRGGNTEAFF
-	TRBV6-4	CATPNPPRPHYYEQYF
-	TRBV7-3	CASSLKGTDLNEQFF
-	TRBV25-1	CASSLLDPDTQYF
-	TRBV19	CASSIDSSTDTQYF